This entry lists 12 T cell receptor beta chains sequenced from one sample in a study of beta chain features in type 1 diabetes. Study observations and caveats: Across all four CD4+ subsets, people with type 1 diabetes showed modestly shorter TCRB CDR3s.

Their antigens remain unidentified. Expressed TCRB transcripts were sequenced after all isolated RNA was converted to cDNA. Some clones are missing from TCRdb's copy, which holds only in-frame ones; the method was immunoSEQ multiplex PCR. This table holds fewer than 45,000 clones, over 50% found once. The specimen sequenced was Tregs from blood. The receptor set was obtained from a man younger than 40 with type 1 diabetes. Some clones in this sample may be carry-over from other donors' samples.

This chain's CDR3 is CASSPMGNIWTGRTDTQYF. DNA of the CDR3: TGTGCCAGCAGCCCAATGGGAAATATTTGGACAGGCCGCACAGATACGCAGTATTTT. The V and J genes are TRBV27 and TRBJ2-3, with TRBD1 matching over 7 bases. This CDR3 comprises 19 residues. Germline CDR1 and CDR2: MNHEY and SMNVEV (reference sequence). Losses at the gene ends were 6 bases for V and 1 base for J; bases not matched to a gene: 19.

A single count supports this clone. The chain has TRBV28 and TRBJ2-7; D not resolved. Per the germline V gene, CDR1 is MDHEN and CDR2 is SYDVKM. Trimming left V 5 bases short and J 0 bases short, with 11 bases between. CDR3 size: 14 residues. The DNA of the CDR3 is TGTGCCAGCAGTCCCGGCGGTACCTCCTACGAGCAGTACTTC. It translates to CASSPGGTSYEQYF.

The chain combines TRBV7-8 with TRBJ2-7; D might be TRBD2 (5 bases). CDR3 length equals 14 residues. From germline, CDR1 is SGHVS and CDR2 FQNEAQ. The ends were cut back, 0 bases at V and 3 bases at J, with 9 bases in the middle. Here the CDR3 DNA reads TGTGCCAGCAGCTTAGCCGGACTCTACTACGAGCAGTACTTC. Amino acid sequence: CASSLAGLYYEQYF.

This chain connects TRBV7-2 to TRBJ1-2; D uncertain. The CDR3 is 13 residues long. The V gene lost 2 bases and the J gene lost 7 bases, with 11 bases spanning the gap. CDR1 and CDR2 from the germline V gene are SGHTA and FQGNSA. The CDR3 DNA reads as TGTGCCAGCAGCTTAAAGGGAGGTTTTGGCTACACCTTC. Protein product: CASSLKGGFGYTF.

The chain has TRBV28 and TRBJ2-5, with TRBD1 as a possible D gene (6 bases). Gene TRBJ2-7 matches the end of the DNA better, so the J call may be wrong. This CDR3 spans 14 amino acids. Germline-derived CDR1 and CDR2 are MDHEN and SYDVKM. Here the CDR3 DNA reads TGTGCCAGCAGTTTAACAGGGTCCTCCTACGAGCAGTACTTC. The encoded protein is CASSLTGSSYEQYF.

The chain joins TRBV5-5 to TRBJ2-3; tentative D call: TRBD2 (5 bases). V was pared by 4 bases and J by 7 bases, with 10 bases between. Germline V gene data show CDR1 as SGHKS and CDR2 as YYEKEE (reference sequence). The CDR3 consists of 12 residues. CDR3 in DNA: TGTGCCAGCAGCCCCGGAGGTTATACGCAGTATTTT. This encodes CASSPGGYTQYF.

V usage is TRBV19 and J usage is TRBJ2-2; TRBD1 matches 7 bases. The germline gives CDR1 LNHDA, CDR2 SQIVND (reference sequence). J gave up 6 bases and V 6 bases, and 10 bases lay outside the gene matches. The CDR3 contains 15 residues. The CDR3 spells CASRNRGPSSGELFF. CDR3 coding DNA: TGTGCCAGTAGAAACAGGGGACCGTCCTCCGGGGAGCTGTTTTTT.

The chain links TRBV4-2 to TRBJ1-6; D might be TRBD1 (5 bases). CDR3 size: 16 residues. Germline assignment: CDR1 LGHNA and CDR2 YNFKEQ. The V end lost 0 bases, the J end lost 7 bases, and 13 bases lay between the germline ends. CDR3 bases: TGTGCCAGCAGCCAAGAACCGCAGGGCAGGAATTCACCCCTCCACTTT. Amino acids: CASSQEPQGRNSPLHF.

This clone was detected a few times. This sequence joins TRBV5-1 and TRBJ2-7; unclear D gene. The CDR3 has 15 amino acids. V gave up 1 base and J gave up 0 bases, with 11 bases separating them. Germline assignment: CDR1 SGHRS and CDR2 YFSETQ. CDR3 protein: CASSLYQASSYEQYF. The CDR3 DNA reads as TGCGCCAGCAGCTTGTACCAGGCGAGCTCCTACGAGCAGTACTTC.

In its sample, this clone was seen a few times. The CDR3 bases are TGTGCCAGCAGTGAGAGGGAGAAAGGCTATGGCTACACCTTC. It yields the protein CASSEREKGYGYTF. The V and J genes are TRBV6-1 and TRBJ1-2; D gene uncertain. Germline V gene lookup returns CDR1 MNHNS and CDR2 SASEGT. V was trimmed by 3 bases and J by 4 bases, leaving 12 bases between them. The CDR3 is 14 amino acids.

The rearrangement links TRBV7-3 to TRBJ2-5; D not certain. Germline V gene sequence: CDR1 SGHTA, CDR2 FQGTGA. The CDR3 totals 13 residues. The V gene lost 4 bases and the J gene lost 3 bases, with 9 bases spanning the gap. The CDR3 sequence is CASSSRREETQYF. CDR3 in DNA: TGTGCCAGCAGCTCCCGACGGGAAGAGACCCAGTACTTC.

This chain connects TRBV9 to TRBJ2-3, with a tentative D call TRBD2 (5 bases). Germline-derived CDR1 and CDR2 are SGDLS and YYNGEE. The CDR3 consists of 16 residues. Trimming removed 1 base from V and 0 bases from J, with 12 bases in between. In DNA, the CDR3 is TGTGCCAGCAGCGTATTGAGGGAGACTAGCACAGATACGCAGTATTTT. Its protein product is CASSVLRETSTDTQYF.